The T cell receptor (beta chain) described here comes from a study of blood T cell repertoires in COVID-19. Overall study context: The United States, Italy and Spain supplied acute and convalescent COVID-19 samples. T cells, B-cell-depleted T cells, or PBMCs provided the cDNA or gDNA that served as material.

Source study methods: Cell counts per sample came from amplifying reference gene primers. Only in-frame clones appear in the TCRdb table, and some are missing; sequencing was by immunoSEQ multiplex PCR. The V and J calls and clone size were taken over from that table, and D and trimming were inferred from the DNA. The sample contains about 62,000 clones, roughly 85% of which appear only once. V gave up 7 bases and J gave up 6 bases; unmatched junction bases: 21. The CDR3 extends over 17 amino acids. CDR1 and CDR2 (germline): SGHRS, YFSETQ. The rearrangement uses TRBV5-1 and TRBJ1-2, with 7 bases that match TRBD1. This receptor was identified in a woman of 80 years or more with acute or convalescent COVID-19. Sequences were obtained from peripheral blood. The CDR3, as DNA: TGCGCCAGCCGGTTGAAGAATTCAGGGGGTTCTATAGATGGCTACACCTTC. This encodes CASRLKNSGGSIDGYTF.